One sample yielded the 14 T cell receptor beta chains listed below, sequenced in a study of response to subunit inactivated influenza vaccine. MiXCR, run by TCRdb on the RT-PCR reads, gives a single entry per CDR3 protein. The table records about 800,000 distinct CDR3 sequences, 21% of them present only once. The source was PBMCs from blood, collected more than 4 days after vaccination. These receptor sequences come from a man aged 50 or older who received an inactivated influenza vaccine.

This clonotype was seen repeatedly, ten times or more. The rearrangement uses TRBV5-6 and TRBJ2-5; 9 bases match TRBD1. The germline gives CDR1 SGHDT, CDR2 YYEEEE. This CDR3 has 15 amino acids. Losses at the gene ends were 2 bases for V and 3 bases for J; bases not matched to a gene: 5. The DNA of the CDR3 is TGTGCCAGCAGCTTCCACAGGGGGCACAAAGAGACCCAGTACTTC. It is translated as CASSFHRGHKETQYF. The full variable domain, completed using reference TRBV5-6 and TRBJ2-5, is DAGVTQSPTHLIKTRGQQVTLRCSPKSGHDTVSWYQQALGQGPQFIFQYYEEEERQRGNFPDRFSGHQFPNYSSELNVNALLLGDSALYLCASSFHRGHKETQYFGPGTRLLVL.

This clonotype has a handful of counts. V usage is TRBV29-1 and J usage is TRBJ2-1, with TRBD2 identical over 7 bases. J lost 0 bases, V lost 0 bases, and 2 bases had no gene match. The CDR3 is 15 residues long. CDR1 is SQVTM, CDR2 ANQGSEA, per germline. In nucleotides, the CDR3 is TGCAGCGTTGAAGAGAGACTAGCCTCCTACAATGAGCAGTTCTTC. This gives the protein CSVEERLASYNEQFF.

The CDR3 region has the DNA TGTGCCAGCAGCCGTTTGGGACATATAGAGACCCAGTACTTC. It yields the protein CASSRLGHIETQYF. V gene TRBV7-2 combines with J gene TRBJ2-5; D perhaps matches TRBD1 (6 bases). Trimming stripped 5 bases from V and 4 bases from J, with 14 bases between. This CDR3 comprises 14 residues. Germline CDR1 and CDR2: SGHTA and FQGNSA.

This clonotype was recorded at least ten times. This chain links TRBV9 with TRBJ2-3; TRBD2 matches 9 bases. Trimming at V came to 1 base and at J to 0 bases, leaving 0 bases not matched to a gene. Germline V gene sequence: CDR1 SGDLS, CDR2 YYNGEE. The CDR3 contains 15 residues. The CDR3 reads CASSVLAGSTDTQYF. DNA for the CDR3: TGTGCCAGCAGCGTACTAGCGGGGAGCACAGATACGCAGTATTTT.

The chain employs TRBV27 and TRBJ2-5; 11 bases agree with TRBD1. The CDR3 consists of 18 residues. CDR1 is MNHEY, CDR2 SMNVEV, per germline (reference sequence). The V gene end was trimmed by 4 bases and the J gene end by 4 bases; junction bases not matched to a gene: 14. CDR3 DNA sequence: TGTGCCAGCAGTTCCATCTTTCTCGGACAGGGGGCGGGAGAGACCCAGTACTTC. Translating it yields CASSSIFLGQGAGETQYF.

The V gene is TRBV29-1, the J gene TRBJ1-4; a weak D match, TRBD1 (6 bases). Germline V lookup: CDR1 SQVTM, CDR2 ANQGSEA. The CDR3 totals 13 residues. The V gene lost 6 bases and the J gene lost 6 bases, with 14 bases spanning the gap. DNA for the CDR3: TGCAGCGTAGTCAAGGGGGGACATGAAAAACTGTTTTTT. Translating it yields CSVVKGGHEKLFF.

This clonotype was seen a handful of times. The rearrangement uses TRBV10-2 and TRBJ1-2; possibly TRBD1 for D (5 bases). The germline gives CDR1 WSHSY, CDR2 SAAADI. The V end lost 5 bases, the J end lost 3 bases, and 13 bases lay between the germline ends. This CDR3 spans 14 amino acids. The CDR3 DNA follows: TGCGCCAGCAGTCGGGCAGGGTCCGACTATGGCTACACCTTC. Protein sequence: CASSRAGSDYGYTF.

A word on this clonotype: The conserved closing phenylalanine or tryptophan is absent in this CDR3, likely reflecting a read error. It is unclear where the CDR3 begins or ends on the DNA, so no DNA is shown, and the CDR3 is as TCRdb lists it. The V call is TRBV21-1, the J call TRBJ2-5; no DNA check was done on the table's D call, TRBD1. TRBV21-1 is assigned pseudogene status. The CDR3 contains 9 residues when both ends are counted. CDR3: CASSQGGHR.

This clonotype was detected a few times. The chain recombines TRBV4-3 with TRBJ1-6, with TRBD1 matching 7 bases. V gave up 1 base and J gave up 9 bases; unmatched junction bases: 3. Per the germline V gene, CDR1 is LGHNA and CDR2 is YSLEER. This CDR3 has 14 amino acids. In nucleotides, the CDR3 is TGCGCCAGCAGCCAAGTACAGGGGATTTCACCCCTCCACTTT. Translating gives CASSQVQGISPLHF.

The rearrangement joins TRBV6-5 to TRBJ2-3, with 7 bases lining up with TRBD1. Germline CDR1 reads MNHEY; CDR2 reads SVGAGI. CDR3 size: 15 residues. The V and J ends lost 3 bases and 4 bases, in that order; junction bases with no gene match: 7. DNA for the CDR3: TGTGCCAGCAGTTATCTCGCAGGGGGTGCAGATACGCAGTATTTT. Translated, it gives CASSYLAGGADTQYF.

In nucleotides, the CDR3 is TGCGCCAGCAGCAGCGGGACAGCCCGGGGGACCGGGGAGCTGTTTTTT. Amino acids: CASSSGTARGTGELFF. This rearrangement joins TRBV5-1 to TRBJ2-2, with D perhaps given as TRBD1 or TRBD2 (7 bases each). V dropped 4 bases and J dropped 5 bases, with 18 bases sitting between them. The CDR3 spans 16 residues. Germline CDR1 reads SGHRS; CDR2 reads YFSETQ.

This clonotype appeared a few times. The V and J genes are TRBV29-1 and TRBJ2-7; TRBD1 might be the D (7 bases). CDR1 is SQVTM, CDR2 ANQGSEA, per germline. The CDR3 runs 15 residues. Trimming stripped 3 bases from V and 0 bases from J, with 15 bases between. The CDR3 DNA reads TGCAGCGTTGAGCGGCGGGACAGCAACTCCTACGAGCAGTACTTC. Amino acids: CSVERRDSNSYEQYF.

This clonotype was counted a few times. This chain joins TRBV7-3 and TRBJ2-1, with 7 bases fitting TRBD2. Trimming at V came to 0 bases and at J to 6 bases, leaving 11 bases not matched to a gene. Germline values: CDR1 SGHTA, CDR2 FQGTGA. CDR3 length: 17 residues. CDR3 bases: TGTGCCAGCAGCTTAACGGAAGCTAGCGGACTCCTCAATGAGCAGTTCTTC. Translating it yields CASSLTEASGLLNEQFF. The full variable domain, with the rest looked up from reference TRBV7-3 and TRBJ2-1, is GAGVSQTPSNKVTEKGKYVELRCDPISGHTALYWYRQSLGQGPEFLIYFQGTGAADDSGLPNDRFFAVRPEGSVSTLKIQRTERGDSAVYLCASSLTEASGLLNEQFFGPGTRLTVL.

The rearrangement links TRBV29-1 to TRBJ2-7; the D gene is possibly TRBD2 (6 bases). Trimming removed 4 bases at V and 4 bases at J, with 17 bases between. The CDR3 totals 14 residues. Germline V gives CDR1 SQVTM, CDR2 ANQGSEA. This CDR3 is CSVAGQLGGYEQYF. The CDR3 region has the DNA TGCAGCGTTGCGGGTCAACTGGGGGGTTACGAGCAGTACTTC.